This TCR beta chain was documented in a study of HIV-infected patients and healthy controls. The length of the CDR3 is 14 residues. Germline V gene data show CDR1 as KGHSH and CDR2 as LQKENI. TCRdb called the 5' RACE reads again in MiXCR, with one record for every CDR3 protein. The sample records around 62,000 distinct CDR3 sequences, about a fifth being singletons. A note on this clonotype: A much larger clone lies a single base off, so this may be a read error.

The specimen sequenced was CD4+ T cells from blood. The TCR was taken from a human donor in good health. This rearrangement joins TRBV18 to TRBJ1-4, with unresolved D. The CDR3 nucleotides read TGTGCCAGCTCACCCGGGTCAGATCGGGAAAAACAGTTTTTT. Protein: CASSPGSDREKQFF.